This is a list of T cell receptor beta chains from one sample in a study of T cell responses to AZD1222 COVID-19 vaccine. Only in-frame clones appear in the TCRdb table, and some are missing; sequencing was by immunoSEQ multiplex PCR. Of around 110,000 clones in the sample, around 94% were seen once. The source was peripheral blood, collected 28 days after the second AZD1222 dose. The receptors shown here come from an adult who received the AZD1222 COVID-19 vaccine. The CDR3 runs from the conserved cysteine through the conserved F or W. D genes are given only for firm matches. Some rows mark clone size as missing; the rest say once, few, many or name a class of expanded clone.

cdr3_aa d_call j_call clone_size v_call
CASTPPWALEQYF NA TRBJ2-7 NA TRBV7-9
CASSEGGVLTF NA TRBJ1-2 few TRBV2
CASKIGTGKLFF TRBD1 TRBJ1-4 NA TRBV6-6
CASSQAGSNEQFF NA TRBJ2-1 NA TRBV3-1/TRBV3-2
CASSLGQYNEQFF TRBD1 TRBJ2-1 NA TRBV19
CASSYSPRGLGNTIYF NA TRBJ1-3 NA TRBV6-5
CASSFSPETGNTIYF NA TRBJ1-3 NA TRBV5-1
CASSETSGSSGYF TRBD2 TRBJ2-7 NA TRBV10-2
CASSQRTGGTEKLFF TRBD1 TRBJ1-4 NA TRBV3-1/TRBV3-2
CASSQGTSGRTQYF TRBD2 TRBJ2-7 NA TRBV3-1/TRBV3-2
CASSLVAYNEQFF NA TRBJ2-1 NA TRBV28
CASSDSASGSDEQFF NA TRBJ2-1 NA TRBV6-4
CASSTEASYNEQFF NA TRBJ2-1 NA TRBV19
CASSLRLAEGGDTQYF TRBD2 TRBJ2-3 NA TRBV5-6
CASRETGLDTEAFF NA TRBJ1-1 NA TRBV2
CASSPRDTKLYRNQPQHF NA TRBJ1-5 once TRBV19
CASTHLEVAEAFF NA TRBJ1-1 NA TRBV11-1
CAWSPGGSGNTIYF NA TRBJ1-3 NA TRBV30
CASSQVGGRGGYTF NA TRBJ1-2 NA TRBV3-1/TRBV3-2
CSVVHLVGSGSGNEQFF TRBD2 TRBJ2-1 NA TRBV29-1
CSVAGVGSGNTIYF NA TRBJ1-3 NA TRBV29-1
CASSEHRVENF NA TRBJ2-7 NA TRBV6-1
CASSFPPGFEQFF NA TRBJ2-1 NA TRBV27
CASSLGQPRYTF TRBD1 TRBJ1-2 NA TRBV18
CASSGGDRGLNGYTF TRBD1 TRBJ1-2 NA TRBV9
CASRDRGYEQYF TRBD1 TRBJ2-7 once TRBV2
CASSPAENTEAFF NA TRBJ1-1 NA TRBV18
CASSHGATNEKLFF NA TRBJ1-4 NA TRBV18
CASTSIGTGSAYEQYF TRBD1 TRBJ2-7 NA TRBV28
CASSLDREEWQPQHF NA TRBJ1-5 NA TRBV11-2
CASSPGLAGEGTDTQYF TRBD2 TRBJ2-3 NA TRBV18
CSAAGGTEAFF NA TRBJ1-1 NA TRBV20-1